This entry lists 19 T cell receptor beta chains sequenced from one sample in a study of regulatory T cells in long-lasting Graves disease. With iRepertoire HTBI primers and Arm-PCR of CDR3 regions, TCR beta libraries were built. Using its own MiXCR run on the multiplex PCR reads, TCRdb lists one record per CDR3 protein. The sample holds approximately 380,000 distinct CDR3 sequences, more than 20% seen once. The sample's time point: persistent/refractory GD, antithyroid drugs over 5 years with positive TRAb. The TCR library was made from RNA that had been extracted from PBMCs in TRIzol. Specimen: peripheral blood mononuclear cells (PBMCs), collected when the disease was refractory, from a patient treated with antithyroid drugs. The receptors derive from a female donor with Graves disease.

In the case of this clonotype: The junction departs from the called germline gene at one end, perhaps through a read error. The chain uses TRBV19 and TRBJ2-2, with D possibly called TRBD1 or TRBD2 (5 bases each). This CDR3 has 15 residues. The germline CDR1 and CDR2 sequences are LNHDA and SQIVND (reference sequence). This CDR3 is CASSMGVANTGEPFF. The CDR3 DNA reads as TGTGCCAGTAGTATGGGGGTCGCGAACACCGGGGAGCCGTTTTTT.

This clonotype was observed a handful of times. The chain employs TRBV15 and TRBJ2-2; maybe TRBD1 (6 bases). The CDR3 has 15 residues. V lost 3 bases, J lost 1 base, and 9 bases lay in between. Germline V gives CDR1 LNHNV, CDR2 YYDKDF (reference sequence). CDR3 sequence reads: CATSSWTENTGELFF. The CDR3, as DNA: TGTGCCACCAGCAGCTGGACAGAGAACACCGGGGAGCTGTTTTTT.

The chain has TRBV14 and TRBJ2-2; D gene ambiguous. Trimming pared 2 bases from V and 5 bases from J, leaving 15 bases between. Germline CDR1 is SGHDN and CDR2 is FVKESK. The CDR3 runs to 16 residues. CDR3 sequence reads: CASSQYLLSKTGELFF. CDR3 sequence (DNA): TGTGCCAGCAGCCAATATTTACTGTCTAAAACCGGGGAGCTGTTTTTT.

The V gene is TRBV19, the J gene TRBJ1-2; D is uncertain. The germline CDR1 and CDR2 sequences are LNHDA and SQIVND (reference sequence). V was cut by 1 base and J by 2 bases, with 5 bases left in between. This CDR3 contains 13 residues. In DNA form, the CDR3 reads TGTGCCAGTAGTATAGGTGCAAACTATGGCTACACCTTC. Translating it yields CASSIGANYGYTF.

The chain uses TRBV6-1 and TRBJ1-1; D gene uncertain. V lost 5 bases to trimming and J lost 0 bases, with 10 bases between them. This CDR3 spans 14 amino acids. Per the germline V gene, CDR1 is MNHNS and CDR2 is SASEGT. CDR3 nucleotide sequence: TGTGCCAGCAGTCCCCTGGGCCTGAACACTGAAGCTTTCTTT. Amino acids: CASSPLGLNTEAFF.

The chain combines TRBV29-1 with TRBJ2-3; TRBD2 is a possible D gene (6 bases). V lost 3 bases, J lost 1 base, and 11 bases lay in between. Germline CDR1 reads SQVTM; CDR2 reads ANQGSEA. CDR3 length: 14 residues. For the CDR3, the DNA is TGCAGCGTTGATGGCGGGGAACGCACAGATACGCAGTATTTT. It yields the protein CSVDGGERTDTQYF.

There are many counts of this clonotype. The chain joins TRBV5-4 to TRBJ1-4; 8 nucleotides agree with TRBD1. Unmatched junction bases numbered 14, after V lost 2 bases and J lost 8 bases. The length of the CDR3 is 17 residues. CDR1 is SGHNT, CDR2 YYREEE, per germline (reference sequence). For the CDR3, the DNA is TGTGCCAGCAGCTTCAAGCAGGGGGCAACGGTGGACGAAAAACTGTTTTTT. Amino acids: CASSFKQGATVDEKLFF.

The gene calls are TRBV25-1 and TRBJ1-1; 9 bases align to TRBD1. The CDR3 consists of 14 residues. Germline lookup yields CDR1 MGHDK and CDR2 SYGVNS. V gave up 7 bases and J gave up 4 bases; unmatched junction bases: 7. The CDR3 spells CASTLGQGGTEAFF. The CDR3 bases are TGTGCCAGCACCCTGGGACAGGGAGGCACTGAAGCTTTCTTT.

The rearrangement joins TRBV5-4 to TRBJ1-1, with 7 bases matching TRBD1. The CDR3 covers 15 residues. Germline V gene lookup returns CDR1 SGHNT and CDR2 YYREEE (reference sequence). V was pared by 3 bases and J by 1 base, with 6 bases of the junction left unmatched. The CDR3 spells CASSSGDSGNTEAFF. CDR3 bases: TGTGCCAGCAGCTCGGGGGACAGTGGGAACACTGAAGCTTTCTTT.

This clonotype has a count of ten or more. This chain links TRBV2 with TRBJ2-1; 9 bases align to TRBD2. Germline CDR1 is SNHLY and CDR2 is FYNNEI. V lost 3 bases and J lost 4; bases outside the gene matches: 4. The CDR3 runs to 15 residues. The CDR3 loop is CASSDKLAGYNEQFF. The CDR3 DNA is TGTGCCAGCAGTGATAAGCTAGCGGGGTACAATGAGCAGTTCTTC.

This clonotype has only a few counts. The rearrangement links TRBV6-5 to TRBJ2-3; D perhaps matches TRBD2 (7 bases). Germline assignment: CDR1 MNHEY and CDR2 SVGAGI. The CDR3 is made up of 15 amino acids. Trimming cost V 4 bases and J 2 bases, with 13 bases left between them. CDR3 nucleotides: TGTGCCAGCAGTTCGGAGGGGGGGCCCACAGATACGCAGTATTTT. The encoded protein is CASSSEGGPTDTQYF.

This clonotype has ten or more counts. The chain employs TRBV7-2 and TRBJ2-5, with 7 bases identical to TRBD1. Unmatched junction bases numbered 5, after V lost 5 bases and J lost 5 bases. CDR3 length equals 13 residues. Germline V lookup: CDR1 SGHTA, CDR2 FQGNSA. CDR3 sequence: CASSTGVVETQYF. CDR3 DNA sequence: TGTGCCAGCAGCACAGGGGTTGTGGAGACCCAGTACTTC.

This clonotype was counted ten times or more. The V call is TRBV7-2, the J call TRBJ2-7; a possible D gene is TRBD1 (6 bases). The CDR3 contains 15 residues. Trimming removed 5 bases at V and 6 bases at J, with 20 bases between. The V gene's germline CDR1 is SGHTA and CDR2 FQGNSA. The CDR3 is CASSPPWGRISEQYF. CDR3 in DNA: TGTGCCAGCAGCCCGCCTTGGGGGCGCATTAGCGAGCAGTACTTC.

In regard to this clonotype: This sequence may be a read error, since a much larger clone differs from it by one base. The chain couples TRBV12-3 or TRBV12-4 to TRBJ1-4; tentative D call: TRBD1 (6 bases). The CDR3 has 14 amino acids. The CDR3 loop is CASSMGATNERLFF. CDR3 bases: TGTGCCAGCAGCATGGGGGCAACTAATGAAAGACTGTTTTTT.

This clonotype was observed a few times. This chain links TRBV7-9 with TRBJ2-7, with D hard to call. V lost 5 bases and J lost 6, with 14 bases in between. This CDR3 is built from 13 residues. From germline, CDR1 is SEHNR and CDR2 FQNEAQ (reference sequence). Here the CDR3 reads CASSPQILFEQYF. CDR3 in DNA: TGTGCCAGCAGCCCGCAGATCTTGTTCGAGCAGTACTTC.

J is TRBJ2-7 and V is TRBV19; 9 nucleotides agree with TRBD1. V dropped 7 bases and J dropped 5; count of bases not matched to a gene: 6. Germline CDR1 reads LNHDA; CDR2 reads SQIVND (reference sequence). The CDR3 is 13 amino acids. DNA for the CDR3: TGTGCCAGTAAAGGACAGGGGATGGACGAGCAGTACTTC. It yields the protein CASKGQGMDEQYF.

The table lists this clonotype with a count of one. A much larger clone is a single base away; this may be a read error. J is TRBJ1-1 and V is TRBV7-8; D is undetermined. The CDR3 contains 15 residues. Germline CDR1 and CDR2: SGHVS and FQNEAQ. CDR3 sequence: CASSLNWQPNTEASF. The DNA of the CDR3 is TGTGCCAGCAGCTTAAATTGGCAGCCGAACACTGAAGCTTCCTTT. Supplemented by reference TRBV7-8 and TRBJ1-1, the full variable domain reads GAGVSQSPRYKVAKRGQDVALRCDPISGHVSLFWYQQALGQGPEFLTYFQNEAQLDKSGLPSDRFFAERPEGSVSTLKIQRTQQEDSAVYLCASSLNWQPNTEASFGQGTRLTVV.

The table lists this clonotype with a few counts. Sequence at one end of the junction differs from germline and may be a read error. The V call is TRBV6-1, the J call TRBJ2-2, with TRBD2 as a possible D gene (6 bases). Germline-derived CDR1 and CDR2 are MNHNS and SASEGT. The CDR3 is made up of 13 amino acids. The CDR3 protein is CASSITRPGGLFF. CDR3 DNA: TGTGCCAGCTCAATAACCCGACCCGGGGGGCTGTTTTTT.

This clonotype was counted only a few times. CDR3 sequence reads: CASSRRQGASTGELFF. CDR3 DNA sequence: TGTGCCAGCAGCCGTCGACAGGGGGCGAGCACCGGGGAGCTGTTTTTT. V and J are TRBV11-2 and TRBJ2-2; 10 bases fit TRBD1. J gave up 4 bases and V 5 bases, and 7 bases lay outside the gene matches. This CDR3 has 16 residues. CDR1 is SGHAT and CDR2 is FQNNGV in the germline V gene.